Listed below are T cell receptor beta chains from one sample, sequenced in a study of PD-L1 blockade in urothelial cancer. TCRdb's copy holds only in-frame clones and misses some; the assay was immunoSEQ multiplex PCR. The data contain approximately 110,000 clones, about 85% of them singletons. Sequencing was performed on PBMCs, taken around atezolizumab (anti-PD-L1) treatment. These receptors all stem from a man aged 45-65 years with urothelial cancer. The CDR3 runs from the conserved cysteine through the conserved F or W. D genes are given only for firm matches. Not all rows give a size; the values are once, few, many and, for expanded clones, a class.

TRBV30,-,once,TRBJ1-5,CAWTKDNLSNQPQHF,TGTGCCTGGACTAAGGACAACCTTAGCAATCAGCCCCAGCATTTT
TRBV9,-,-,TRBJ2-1,CASSVEGGYNEQFF,TGTGCCAGCAGCGTAGAGGGGGGGTACAATGAGCAGTTCTTC
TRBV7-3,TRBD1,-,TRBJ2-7,CASSSPRRDRGRINEQYF,TGTGCCAGCAGCTCCCCCCGGCGCGACAGGGGGCGCATCAACGAGCAGTACTTC
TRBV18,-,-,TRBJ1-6,CASSEGGNNSPLHF,TGTGCCAGCTCAGAGGGAGGCAATAATTCACCCCTCCACTTT
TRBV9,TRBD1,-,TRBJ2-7,CASSARSGTGSTGEQYF,TGTGCCAGCAGCGCCCGCTCCGGGACAGGGTCTACTGGCGAGCAGTACTTC
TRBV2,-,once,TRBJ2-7,CASSEAGVVGEQYF,TGTGCCAGCAGTGAAGCAGGGGTTGTCGGCGAGCAGTACTTC
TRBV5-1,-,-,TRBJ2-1,CASSLVGSRSYNEQFF,TGCGCCAGCAGCTTGGTCGGGAGTCGCTCCTACAATGAGCAGTTCTTC
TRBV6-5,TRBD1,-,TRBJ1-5,CASSDRANQPQHF,TGTGCCAGCAGTGACAGGGCCAATCAGCCCCAGCATTTT
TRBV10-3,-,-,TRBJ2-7,CAISLDGGQRFYEQYF,TGTGCCATCTCCCTGGATGGAGGTCAAAGGTTTTACGAGCAGTACTTC
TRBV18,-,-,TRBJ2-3,CASSRGSARRDTQYF,TGTGCCAGCTCTAGGGGGTCGGCCCGCAGGGATACGCAGTATTTT
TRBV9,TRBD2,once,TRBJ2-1,CASSEGLAGRDEQFF,TGTGCCAGCAGCGAGGGACTAGCGGGACGCGATGAGCAGTTCTTC
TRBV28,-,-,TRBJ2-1,CASSAPGVRNEQFF,TGTGCCAGCAGTGCCCCGGGAGTTAGGAATGAGCAGTTCTTC
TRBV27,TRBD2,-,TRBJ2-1,CASSLLAAYNEQFF,TGTGCCAGCAGTTTACTAGCGGCTTACAATGAGCAGTTCTTC
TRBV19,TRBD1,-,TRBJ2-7,CASSTGTGPYEQYF,TGTGCCAGTAGTACCGGGACAGGACCCTACGAGCAGTACTTC
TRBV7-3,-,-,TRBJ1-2,CASSLSPRDHGYTF,TGTGCCAGCAGCTTAAGCCCGAGGGATCATGGCTACACCTTC
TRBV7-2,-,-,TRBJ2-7,CASSLARDPRVGRQYF,TGTGCCAGCAGCTTGGCGCGTGATCCCAGGGTCGGACGGCAGTACTTC
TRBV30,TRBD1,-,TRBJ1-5,CAWSVLQGGQPQHF,TGTGCCTGGAGTGTCCTACAGGGGGGACAGCCCCAGCATTTT
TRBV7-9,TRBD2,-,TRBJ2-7,CASSLDLAGSYEQYF,TGTGCCAGCAGCTTGGATCTAGCGGGATCCTACGAGCAGTACTTC
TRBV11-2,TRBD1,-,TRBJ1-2,CASSSTIPGQSYGYTF,TGTGCCAGCAGCTCGACAATCCCGGGACAGAGTTATGGCTACACCTTC
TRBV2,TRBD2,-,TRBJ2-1,CASSRLAGERNEQFF,TGTGCCAGCAGCCGACTAGCGGGAGAACGCAATGAGCAGTTCTTC
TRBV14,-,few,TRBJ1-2,CASSQGRVQGSYGYTF,TGTGCCAGCAGCCAAGGCAGGGTTCAGGGGAGCTATGGCTACACCTTC
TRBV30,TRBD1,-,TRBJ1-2,CAWNTGQGGGYTF,TGTGCCTGGAATACCGGACAGGGGGGAGGCTACACCTTC
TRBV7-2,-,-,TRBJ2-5,CASSRDSYQETQYF,TGTGCCAGCAGCAGAGACAGTTACCAAGAGACCCAGTACTTC
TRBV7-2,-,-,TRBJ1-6,CASSGGGTHNSPLHF,TGTGCCAGCAGCGGGGGGGGCACGCATAATTCACCCCTCCACTTT
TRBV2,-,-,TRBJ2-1,CASSLTKGDEQFF,TGTGCCAGCAGTTTGACAAAAGGGGATGAGCAGTTCTTC
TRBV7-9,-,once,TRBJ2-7,CASSLALTGITYEQYF,TGTGCCAGCAGCTTAGCGCTTACAGGGATAACCTACGAGCAGTACTTC
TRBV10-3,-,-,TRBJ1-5,CAISPRENQPQHF,TGTGCCATCAGTCCTCGGGAGAATCAGCCCCAGCATTTT
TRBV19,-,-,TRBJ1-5,CATRRGDQPQHF,TGTGCCACCCGGAGAGGCGATCAGCCCCAGCATTTT
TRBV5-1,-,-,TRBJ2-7,CASSLTSSYEQYF,TGCGCCAGCAGCTTAACCAGCTCCTACGAGCAGTACTTC
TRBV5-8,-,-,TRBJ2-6,CASISRTLGANVLTF,TGTGCCAGCATCTCCCGGACTCTTGGGGCCAACGTCCTGACTTTC
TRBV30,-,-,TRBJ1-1,CAWNIDRLTPSEAFF,TGTGCCTGGAACATCGACAGGCTCACGCCCTCTGAAGCTTTCTTT